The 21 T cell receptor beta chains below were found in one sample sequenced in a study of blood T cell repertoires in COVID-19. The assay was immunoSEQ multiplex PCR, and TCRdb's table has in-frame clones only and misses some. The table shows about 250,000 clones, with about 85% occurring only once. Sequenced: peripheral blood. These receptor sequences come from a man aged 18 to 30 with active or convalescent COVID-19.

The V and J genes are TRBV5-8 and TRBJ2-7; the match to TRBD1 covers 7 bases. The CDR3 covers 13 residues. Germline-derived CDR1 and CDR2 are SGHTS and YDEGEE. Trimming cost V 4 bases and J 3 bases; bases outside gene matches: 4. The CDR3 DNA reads TGTGCCAGCAGCCCCGGGACAGTCTACGAGCAGTACTTC. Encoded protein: CASSPGTVYEQYF.

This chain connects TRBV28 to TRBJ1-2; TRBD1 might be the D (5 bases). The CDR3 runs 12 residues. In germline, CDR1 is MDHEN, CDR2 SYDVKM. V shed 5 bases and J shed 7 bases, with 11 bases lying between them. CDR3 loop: CASSTRQGGYTF. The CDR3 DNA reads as TGTGCCAGCAGTACGCGTCAGGGTGGCTACACCTTC.

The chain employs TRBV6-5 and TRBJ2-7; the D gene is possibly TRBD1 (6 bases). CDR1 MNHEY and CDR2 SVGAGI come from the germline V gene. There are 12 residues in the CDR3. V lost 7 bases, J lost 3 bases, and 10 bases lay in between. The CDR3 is CASKTGSYEQYF. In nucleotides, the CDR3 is TGTGCCAGCAAAACAGGGAGCTACGAGCAGTACTTC.

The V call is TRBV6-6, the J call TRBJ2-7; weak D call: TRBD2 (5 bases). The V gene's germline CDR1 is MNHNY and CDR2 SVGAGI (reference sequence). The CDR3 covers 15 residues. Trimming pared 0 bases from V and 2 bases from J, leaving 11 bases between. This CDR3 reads CASSYSNGITYEQYF. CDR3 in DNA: TGTGCCAGCAGTTACTCTAACGGGATAACCTACGAGCAGTACTTC.

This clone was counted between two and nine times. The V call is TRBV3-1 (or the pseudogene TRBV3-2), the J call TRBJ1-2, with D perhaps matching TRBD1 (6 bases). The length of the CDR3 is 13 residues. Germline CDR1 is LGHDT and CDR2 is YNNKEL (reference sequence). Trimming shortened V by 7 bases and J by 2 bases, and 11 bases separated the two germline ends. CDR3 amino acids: CASTPTGNYGYTF. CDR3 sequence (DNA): TGTGCCAGCACCCCCACAGGGAACTATGGCTACACCTTC.

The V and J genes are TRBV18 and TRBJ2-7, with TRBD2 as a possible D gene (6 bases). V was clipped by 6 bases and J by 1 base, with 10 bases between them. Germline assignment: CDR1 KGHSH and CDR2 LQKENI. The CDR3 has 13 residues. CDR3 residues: CASSGGVSYEQYF. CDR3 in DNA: TGTGCCAGCTCCGGCGGGGTTTCCTACGAGCAGTACTTC.

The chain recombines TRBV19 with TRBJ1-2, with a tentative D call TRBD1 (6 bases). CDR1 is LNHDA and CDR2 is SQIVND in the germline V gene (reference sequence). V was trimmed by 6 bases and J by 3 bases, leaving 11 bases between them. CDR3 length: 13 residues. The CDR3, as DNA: TGTGCCAGTAGCCCCAGGGGTGACTATGGCTACACCTTC. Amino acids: CASSPRGDYGYTF.

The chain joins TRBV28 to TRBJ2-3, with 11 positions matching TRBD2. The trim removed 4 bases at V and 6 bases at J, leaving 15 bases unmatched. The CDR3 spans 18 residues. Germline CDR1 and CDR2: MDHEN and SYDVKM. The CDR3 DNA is TGTGCCAGCAGTTCCCGACCCAAACTAGCGGGAGAGGTGGATACGCAGTATTTT. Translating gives CASSSRPKLAGEVDTQYF. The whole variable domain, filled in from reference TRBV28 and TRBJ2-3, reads DVKVTQSSRYLVKRTGEKVFLECVQDMDHENMFWYRQDPGLGLRLIYFSYDVKMKEKGDIPEGYSVSREKKERFSLILESASTNQTSMYLCASSSRPKLAGEVDTQYFGPGTRLTVL.

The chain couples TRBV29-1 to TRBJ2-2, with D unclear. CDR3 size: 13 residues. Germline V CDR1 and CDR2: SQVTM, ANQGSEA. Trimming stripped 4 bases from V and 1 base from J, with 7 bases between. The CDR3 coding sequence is TGCAGCGTTGGACACATGAACACCGGGGAGCTGTTTTTT. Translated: CSVGHMNTGELFF.

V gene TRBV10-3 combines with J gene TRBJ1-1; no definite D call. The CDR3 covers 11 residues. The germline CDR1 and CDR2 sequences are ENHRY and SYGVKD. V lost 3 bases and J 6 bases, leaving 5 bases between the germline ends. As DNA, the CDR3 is TGTGCCATCAGTGACGAGTCTGAAGCTTTCTTT. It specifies CAISDESEAFF.

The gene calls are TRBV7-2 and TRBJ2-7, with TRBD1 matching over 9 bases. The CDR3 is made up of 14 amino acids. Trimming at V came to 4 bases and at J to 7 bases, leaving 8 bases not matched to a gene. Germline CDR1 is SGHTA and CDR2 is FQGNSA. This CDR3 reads CASSSQGAGEEQYF. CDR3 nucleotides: TGTGCCAGCAGCTCACAGGGGGCCGGGGAAGAGCAGTACTTC.

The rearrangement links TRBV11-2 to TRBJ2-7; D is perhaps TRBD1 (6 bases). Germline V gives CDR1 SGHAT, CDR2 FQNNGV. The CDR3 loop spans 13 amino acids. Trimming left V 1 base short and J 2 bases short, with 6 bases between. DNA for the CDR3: TGTGCCAGCAGCTTAGGGACAGCCTACGAGCAGTACTTC. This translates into CASSLGTAYEQYF.

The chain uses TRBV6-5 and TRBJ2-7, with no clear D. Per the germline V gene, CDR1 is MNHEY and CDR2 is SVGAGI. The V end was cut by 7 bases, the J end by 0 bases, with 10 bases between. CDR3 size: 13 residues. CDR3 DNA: TGTGCCAGCACTTCGAGTTACTCCTACGAGCAGTACTTC. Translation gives CASTSSYSYEQYF.

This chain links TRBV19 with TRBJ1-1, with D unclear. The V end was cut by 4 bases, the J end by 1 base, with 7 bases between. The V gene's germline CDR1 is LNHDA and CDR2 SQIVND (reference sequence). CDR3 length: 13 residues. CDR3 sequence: CASSTRENTEAFF. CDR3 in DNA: TGTGCCAGTAGTACCCGAGAGAACACTGAAGCTTTCTTT.

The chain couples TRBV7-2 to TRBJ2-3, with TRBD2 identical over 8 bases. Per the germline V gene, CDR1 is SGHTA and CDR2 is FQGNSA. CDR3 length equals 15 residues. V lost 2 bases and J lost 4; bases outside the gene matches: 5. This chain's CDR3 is CASSLYGLAADTQYF. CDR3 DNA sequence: TGTGCCAGCAGCTTATACGGACTAGCAGCAGATACGCAGTATTTT.

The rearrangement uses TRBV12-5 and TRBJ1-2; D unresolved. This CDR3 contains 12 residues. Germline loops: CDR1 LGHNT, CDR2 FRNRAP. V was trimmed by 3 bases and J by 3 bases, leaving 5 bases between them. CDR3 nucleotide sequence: TGTGCTAGTGGTTTTAGTGACTATGGCTACACCTTC. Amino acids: CASGFSDYGYTF.

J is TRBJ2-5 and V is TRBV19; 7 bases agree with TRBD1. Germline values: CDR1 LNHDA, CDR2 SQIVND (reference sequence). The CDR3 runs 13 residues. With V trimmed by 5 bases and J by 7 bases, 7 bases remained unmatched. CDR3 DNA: TGTGCCAGTAGTGCTACAGGGGATGGGACCCAGTACTTC. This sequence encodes CASSATGDGTQYF.

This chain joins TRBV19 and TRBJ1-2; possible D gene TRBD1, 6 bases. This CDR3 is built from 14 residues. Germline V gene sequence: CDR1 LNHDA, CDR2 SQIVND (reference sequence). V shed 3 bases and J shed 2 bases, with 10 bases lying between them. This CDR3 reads CASSIRQDNYGYTF. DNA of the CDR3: TGTGCCAGTAGTATCAGACAGGACAACTATGGCTACACCTTC.

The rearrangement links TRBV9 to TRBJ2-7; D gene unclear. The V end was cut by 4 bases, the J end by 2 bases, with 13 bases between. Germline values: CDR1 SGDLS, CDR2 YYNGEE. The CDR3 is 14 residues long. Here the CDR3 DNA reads TGTGCCAGCAGCTTAGGCGCGTTCACCTACGAGCAGTACTTC. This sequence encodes CASSLGAFTYEQYF.

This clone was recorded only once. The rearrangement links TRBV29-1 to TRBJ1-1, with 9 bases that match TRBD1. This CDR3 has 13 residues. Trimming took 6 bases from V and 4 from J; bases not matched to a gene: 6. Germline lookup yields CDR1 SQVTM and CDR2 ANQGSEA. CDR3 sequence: CSVATGGSTEAFF. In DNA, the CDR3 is TGCAGCGTGGCGACAGGGGGAAGCACTGAAGCTTTCTTT.

CDR3 residues: CASSQDREGYGYTF. The DNA for the CDR3 is TGTGCCAGCTCACAGGACAGGGAGGGCTATGGCTACACCTTC. The rearrangement joins TRBV18 to TRBJ1-2; the match to TRBD1 covers 8 bases. The germline gives CDR1 KGHSH, CDR2 LQKENI. With 4 bases clipped from V and 4 bases from J, the junction kept 5 bases outside the gene matches. CDR3 length: 14 amino acids. The complete variable domain, with remaining parts taken from reference TRBV18 and TRBJ1-2, reads NAGVMQNPRHLVRRRGQEARLRCSPMKGHSHVYWYRQLPEEGLKFMVYLQKENIIDESGMPKERFSAEFPKEGPSILRIQQVVRGDSAAYFCASSQDREGYGYTFGSGTRLTVV.